These T cell receptor beta chains were read from a single sample in a study of cytomegalovirus exposure and HLA in healthy donors. The table came from immunoSEQ multiplex PCR; TCRdb's copy has only in-frame clones and leaves some out. The sample has 74,000 or so clones, over 65% seen once. Sequences were obtained from PBMCs. All receptors come from a man aged 45-65 years in good health and CMV-seropositive. Both conserved end residues are part of each CDR3. Each record gives: D gene, V gene, clone size, J gene, CDR3 protein, CDR3 DNA. A D gene is named only where the DNA matches it firmly. Clone size is not always given. Where it is, it says once, few, many or a class for expanded clones.

d_call: TRBD1; v_call: TRBV6-5; clone_size: -; j_call: TRBJ1-4; cdr3_aa: CASSPQGAGEKLFF; cdr3_nt: TGTGCCAGCAGCCCACAGGGGGCGGGTGAAAAACTGTTTTTT
d_call: TRBD1; v_call: TRBV30; clone_size: -; j_call: TRBJ2-7; cdr3_aa: CAWSPAGTGKGQYF; cdr3_nt: TGTGCCTGGAGTCCCGCCGGGACAGGGAAGGGGCAGTACTTC
d_call: -; v_call: TRBV7-9; clone_size: once; j_call: TRBJ2-5; cdr3_aa: CASSPQGGQETQYF; cdr3_nt: TGTGCCAGCAGCCCCCAGGGGGGTCAAGAGACCCAGTACTTC
d_call: -; v_call: TRBV5-6; clone_size: -; j_call: TRBJ2-1; cdr3_aa: CASSITLAYNEQFF; cdr3_nt: TGTGCCAGCAGCATAACGCTAGCTTACAATGAGCAGTTCTTC
d_call: -; v_call: TRBV6-5; clone_size: -; j_call: TRBJ1-1; cdr3_aa: CATSDIYTEAFF; cdr3_nt: TGTGCCACCTCCGACATATACACTGAAGCTTTCTTT
d_call: -; v_call: TRBV5-6; clone_size: few; j_call: TRBJ2-7; cdr3_aa: CASSQDWGGASAYEQYF; cdr3_nt: TGTGCCAGCAGCCAAGATTGGGGCGGGGCGAGCGCCTACGAGCAGTACTTC
d_call: -; v_call: TRBV16; clone_size: -; j_call: TRBJ2-2; cdr3_aa: CASSPQITGELFF; cdr3_nt: TGTGCCAGCAGCCCCCAAATCACCGGGGAGCTGTTTTTT
d_call: -; v_call: TRBV5-5; clone_size: -; j_call: TRBJ2-2; cdr3_aa: CASSPSLGELFF; cdr3_nt: TGTGCCAGCAGTCCCTCCTTGGGGGAGCTGTTTTTT
d_call: TRBD1; v_call: TRBV19; clone_size: few; j_call: TRBJ2-3; cdr3_aa: CASSPTGSRTDTQYF; cdr3_nt: TGTGCCAGTAGTCCGACAGGGTCGAGGACAGATACGCAGTATTTT
d_call: -; v_call: TRBV2; clone_size: -; j_call: TRBJ2-5; cdr3_aa: CASSSAETQYF; cdr3_nt: TGTGCCAGCAGCTCTGCGGAGACCCAGTACTTC
d_call: TRBD1; v_call: TRBV19; clone_size: -; j_call: TRBJ1-1; cdr3_aa: CASSISPGQGVLNTEAFF; cdr3_nt: TGTGCCAGTAGTATCTCTCCGGGACAGGGGGTATTGAACACTGAAGCTTTCTTT
d_call: -; v_call: TRBV2; clone_size: -; j_call: TRBJ2-1; cdr3_aa: CASSDSEILIYNEQFF; cdr3_nt: TGTGCCAGCAGTGATTCAGAAATCTTAATCTACAATGAGCAGTTCTTC
d_call: -; v_call: TRBV7-3; clone_size: -; j_call: TRBJ2-1; cdr3_aa: CASSLRADPPYNEQFF; cdr3_nt: TGTGCCAGCAGCTTACGAGCGGACCCTCCCTACAATGAGCAGTTCTTC
d_call: -; v_call: TRBV11-1; clone_size: once; j_call: TRBJ2-3; cdr3_aa: CASSLTGLTDTQYF; cdr3_nt: TGTGCCAGCAGCTTGACAGGCCTCACAGATACGCAGTATTTT
d_call: TRBD2; v_call: TRBV14; clone_size: few; j_call: TRBJ2-2; cdr3_aa: CASSPAGLVQIGELFF; cdr3_nt: TGTGCCAGCAGCCCAGCGGGACTAGTCCAAATCGGGGAGCTGTTTTTT
d_call: TRBD2; v_call: TRBV7-2; clone_size: -; j_call: TRBJ2-3; cdr3_aa: CASSLNVAGGGDTQYF; cdr3_nt: TGTGCCAGCAGCTTAAACGTAGCGGGAGGAGGAGATACGCAGTATTTT
d_call: -; v_call: TRBV30; clone_size: -; j_call: TRBJ1-1; cdr3_aa: CAWSLRGGAFF; cdr3_nt: TGTGCCTGGAGCTTACGGGGGGGGGCTTTCTTT
d_call: TRBD2; v_call: TRBV25-1; clone_size: -; j_call: TRBJ2-1; cdr3_aa: CASSAAGDHNEQFF; cdr3_nt: TGTGCCAGCAGTGCAGCGGGAGACCACAATGAGCAGTTCTTC
d_call: -; v_call: TRBV30; clone_size: -; j_call: TRBJ1-5; cdr3_aa: CAWTPEGNQPQHF; cdr3_nt: TGTGCCTGGACCCCTGAGGGAAATCAGCCCCAGCATTTT
d_call: TRBD1; v_call: TRBV6-4; clone_size: -; j_call: TRBJ2-2; cdr3_aa: CASSAGTGGTGELFF; cdr3_nt: TGTGCCAGCAGTGCCGGGACAGGGGGCACCGGGGAGCTGTTTTTT
d_call: -; v_call: TRBV12-5; clone_size: -; j_call: TRBJ2-7; cdr3_aa: CASGLATLSGDPRQGAYEQYF; cdr3_nt: TGTGCTAGTGGTTTGGCGACCCTTTCGGGGGATCCGAGGCAGGGGGCCTACGAGCAGTACTTC
d_call: TRBD1; v_call: TRBV5-1; clone_size: -; j_call: TRBJ2-5; cdr3_aa: CASSRDSKETQYF; cdr3_nt: TGCGCCAGCAGCCGGGACAGTAAAGAGACCCAGTACTTC
d_call: -; v_call: TRBV11-3; clone_size: -; j_call: TRBJ1-1; cdr3_aa: CASSQTGINTEAFF; cdr3_nt: TGTGCCAGCAGCCAAACAGGGATCAACACTGAAGCTTTCTTT
d_call: TRBD1; v_call: TRBV11-2; clone_size: -; j_call: TRBJ1-2; cdr3_aa: CASSSKVDSDRPNYGYTF; cdr3_nt: TGTGCCAGCAGCTCCAAAGTCGACTCGGACAGGCCAAACTATGGCTACACCTTC
d_call: -; v_call: TRBV7-9; clone_size: -; j_call: TRBJ1-2; cdr3_aa: CASSLQQVQPRYGYTF; cdr3_nt: TGTGCCAGCAGCTTACAGCAGGTTCAACCCAGATATGGCTACACCTTC
d_call: -; v_call: TRBV6-1; clone_size: -; j_call: TRBJ2-5; cdr3_aa: CASTMGRGQETQYF; cdr3_nt: TGTGCCAGCACTATGGGGCGGGGACAAGAGACCCAGTACTTC
d_call: TRBD1; v_call: TRBV6-5; clone_size: -; j_call: TRBJ1-1; cdr3_aa: CASTRTGTREAFF; cdr3_nt: TGTGCCAGCACCCGGACAGGAACGCGGGAAGCTTTCTTT
d_call: TRBD1; v_call: TRBV27; clone_size: -; j_call: TRBJ2-5; cdr3_aa: CASSDSQGARETQYF; cdr3_nt: TGTGCCAGCAGTGACTCACAGGGGGCGAGGGAGACCCAGTACTTC
d_call: -; v_call: TRBV5-4; clone_size: few; j_call: TRBJ2-4; cdr3_aa: CASSLGSLAKNSQYF; cdr3_nt: TGTGCCAGCAGCTTGGGTTCTCTAGCCAAAAACAGTCAGTACTTC
d_call: -; v_call: TRBV29-1; clone_size: -; j_call: TRBJ2-5; cdr3_aa: CSVDAQAGETQYF; cdr3_nt: TGCAGCGTTGACGCCCAGGCGGGAGAGACCCAGTACTTC
d_call: TRBD1; v_call: TRBV6-5; clone_size: -; j_call: TRBJ2-5; cdr3_aa: CASSRGQSQETQYF; cdr3_nt: TGTGCCAGCAGTAGGGGACAGTCCCAAGAGACCCAGTACTTC
d_call: -; v_call: TRBV28; clone_size: -; j_call: TRBJ2-7; cdr3_aa: CASSFFGYEQYF; cdr3_nt: TGTGCCAGCAGTTTCTTCGGGTACGAGCAGTACTTC
d_call: -; v_call: TRBV30; clone_size: few; j_call: TRBJ2-7; cdr3_aa: CAWGNPLRGYEQYF; cdr3_nt: TGTGCCTGGGGGAATCCTTTACGGGGCTACGAGCAGTACTTC
d_call: -; v_call: TRBV10-3; clone_size: -; j_call: TRBJ2-2; cdr3_aa: CAISESRPGIRNTGELFF; cdr3_nt: TGTGCCATCAGTGAGTCTCGGCCAGGGATAAGGAACACCGGGGAGCTGTTTTTT
d_call: -; v_call: TRBV5-6; clone_size: -; j_call: TRBJ1-3; cdr3_aa: CASSREEGNTIYF; cdr3_nt: TGTGCCAGCAGCCGTGAGGAGGGAAACACCATATATTTT
d_call: -; v_call: TRBV5-4; clone_size: -; j_call: TRBJ1-2; cdr3_aa: CASSFPGGRYGYTF; cdr3_nt: TGTGCCAGCAGCTTTCCGGGAGGTCGCTATGGCTACACCTTC
d_call: TRBD2; v_call: TRBV11-2; clone_size: -; j_call: TRBJ2-3; cdr3_aa: CASTHGAGDQRDTQYF; cdr3_nt: TGTGCCAGCACTCACGGGGCGGGAGATCAAAGAGATACGCAGTATTTT
d_call: TRBD2; v_call: TRBV27; clone_size: few; j_call: TRBJ2-1; cdr3_aa: CASSPLGAGGDNEQFF; cdr3_nt: TGTGCCAGCAGTCCCCTCGGCGCGGGAGGAGACAATGAGCAGTTCTTC
d_call: TRBD2; v_call: TRBV7-8; clone_size: -; j_call: TRBJ2-1; cdr3_aa: CASSHVAGTVDEQFF; cdr3_nt: TGTGCCAGCAGCCACGTAGCGGGAACGGTGGATGAGCAGTTCTTC
d_call: TRBD1; v_call: TRBV19; clone_size: -; j_call: TRBJ2-7; cdr3_aa: CASSMTGGLSYEQYF; cdr3_nt: TGTGCCAGTAGTATGACAGGGGGCTTGAGCTACGAGCAGTACTTC
d_call: TRBD1; v_call: TRBV5-1; clone_size: -; j_call: TRBJ2-2; cdr3_aa: CASSFQGALNTGELFF; cdr3_nt: TGCGCCAGCAGCTTCCAGGGGGCCCTTAACACCGGGGAGCTGTTTTTT
d_call: -; v_call: TRBV5-1; clone_size: -; j_call: TRBJ2-6; cdr3_aa: CASSPGSGANGLTF; cdr3_nt: TGCGCCAGCAGCCCGGGCTCTGGGGCCAACGGCCTGACTTTC
d_call: TRBD2; v_call: TRBV6-4; clone_size: -; j_call: TRBJ2-5; cdr3_aa: CASSDTTSGQETQYF; cdr3_nt: TGTGCCAGCAGTGACACTACTAGCGGCCAAGAGACCCAGTACTTC
d_call: TRBD2; v_call: TRBV11-1; clone_size: medium-sized; j_call: TRBJ2-2; cdr3_aa: CASSLIGDLLAGNPGELFF; cdr3_nt: TGTGCCAGCAGCTTGATTGGGGACCTACTAGCGGGGAATCCCGGGGAGCTGTTTTTT
d_call: -; v_call: TRBV11-2; clone_size: -; j_call: TRBJ2-1; cdr3_aa: CASRTRGISYNEQFF; cdr3_nt: TGTGCCAGCAGGACAAGGGGTATCTCCTACAATGAGCAGTTCTTC
d_call: TRBD2; v_call: TRBV7-3; clone_size: -; j_call: TRBJ2-1; cdr3_aa: CASRQTSGNEQFF; cdr3_nt: TGTGCCAGCAGACAGACTAGCGGTAATGAGCAGTTCTTC
d_call: TRBD1; v_call: TRBV5-1; clone_size: -; j_call: TRBJ2-7; cdr3_aa: CASSRWTGPGNEQYF; cdr3_nt: TGCGCCAGCAGCCGGTGGACAGGGCCGGGCAACGAGCAGTACTTC
d_call: -; v_call: TRBV27; clone_size: -; j_call: TRBJ2-7; cdr3_aa: CASSPALSSYEQYF; cdr3_nt: TGTGCCAGCAGCCCAGCGTTGAGCTCCTACGAGCAGTACTTC
d_call: -; v_call: TRBV5-1; clone_size: once; j_call: TRBJ2-1; cdr3_aa: CASTPGSSSYNEQFF; cdr3_nt: TGCGCCAGCACACCGGGGTCCAGCTCCTACAATGAGCAGTTCTTC
d_call: -; v_call: TRBV5-1; clone_size: -; j_call: TRBJ1-2; cdr3_aa: CASSLAGNNYGYTF; cdr3_nt: TGCGCCAGCAGCTTGGCTGGCAATAACTATGGCTACACCTTC
d_call: TRBD1; v_call: TRBV4-2; clone_size: few; j_call: TRBJ1-6; cdr3_aa: CASSFDLPGQGNSPLHF; cdr3_nt: TGTGCCAGCAGCTTCGATCTCCCGGGACAGGGTAATTCACCCCTCCACTTT
d_call: -; v_call: TRBV6-5; clone_size: -; j_call: TRBJ2-3; cdr3_aa: CASSQSTDTQYF; cdr3_nt: TGTGCCAGCAGTCAGAGCACAGATACGCAGTATTTT
d_call: -; v_call: TRBV10-3; clone_size: -; j_call: TRBJ1-1; cdr3_aa: CAIGAQSMNTEAFF; cdr3_nt: TGTGCCATCGGTGCACAGTCCATGAACACTGAAGCTTTCTTT